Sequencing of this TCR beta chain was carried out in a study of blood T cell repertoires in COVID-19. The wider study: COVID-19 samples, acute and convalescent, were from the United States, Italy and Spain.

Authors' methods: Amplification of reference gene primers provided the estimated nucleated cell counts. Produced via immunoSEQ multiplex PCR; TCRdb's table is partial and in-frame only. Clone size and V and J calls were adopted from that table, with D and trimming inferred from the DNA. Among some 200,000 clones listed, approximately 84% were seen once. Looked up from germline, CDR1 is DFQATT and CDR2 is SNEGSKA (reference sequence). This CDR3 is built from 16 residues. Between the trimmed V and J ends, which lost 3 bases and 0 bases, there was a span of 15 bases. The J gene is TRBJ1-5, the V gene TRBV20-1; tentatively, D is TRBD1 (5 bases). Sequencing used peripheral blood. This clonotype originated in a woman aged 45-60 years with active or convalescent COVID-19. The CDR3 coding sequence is TGCAGTGCTAGTTGGGGGGGATCTTATAGCAATCAGCCCCAGCATTTT. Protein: CSASWGGSYSNQPQHF.